This passage covers 21 T cell receptor beta chains from one sample sequenced in a study of CXCR3-negative and CXCR3-positive naive CD8 T cells. UMI-labeled TRB cDNA libraries were prepared by 5' RACE. Using the 5' RACE reads, TCRdb records one entry per CDR3 protein without DNA. The listing records about 82,000 distinct CDR3 sequences. The sample taken for sequencing was naive CXCR3- CD8+ T cells from blood. The subset here: CD45RO-CCR7+CD27+CD95- naive CD8+ T cells lacking CXCR3 (TNR3-). All receptors come from a human donor in good health. Some clones in this sample may be carry-over from other donors' samples.

The chain recombines TRBV12-3 or TRBV12-4 with TRBJ2-7; the TRBD1 assignment by TCRdb is unverifiable without DNA. The CDR3 has 12 amino acids. The CDR3 region is CASSLSHYEQYF.

The gene calls are TRBV5-1 and TRBJ2-7; TCRdb proposes TRBD1, but this gene call is untestable without DNA. Germline CDR1 SGHRS, CDR2 YFSETQ. The CDR3 runs 15 residues. CDR3 in amino acids: CASSLNRQGAYEQYF.

V usage is TRBV12-3 or TRBV12-4 and J usage is TRBJ2-7; TCRdb indicates TRBD2, and absent DNA this call remains unverified. CDR3 length equals 16 residues. The CDR3: CASSLYLGTPRGEQYF.

The chain uses TRBV11-2 and TRBJ1-1; lacking DNA, the TRBD1 call made by TCRdb goes unchecked. The germline V gene encodes CDR1 SGHAT and CDR2 FQNNGV. The CDR3 consists of 17 residues. CDR3 in amino acids: CASSLFPRDRLNTEAFF.

The chain combines TRBV7-3 with TRBJ2-1; TCRdb indicates TRBD1, and absent DNA this call remains unverified. Germline V gene data show CDR1 as SGHTA and CDR2 as FQGTGA. The CDR3 is 15 residues long. This chain's CDR3 is CASSLQGGPDNEQFF.

This chain links TRBV5-1 with TRBJ2-1; the TCRdb call, TRBD2, lacks DNA for checking. Germline CDR1 is SGHRS and CDR2 is YFSETQ. The CDR3 is made up of 13 amino acids. The CDR3 protein is CASSLGTLYEQFF.

This chain uses TRBV29-1 with TRBJ1-1; lacking DNA, the TRBD1 call made by TCRdb goes unchecked. This CDR3 is 14 amino acids long. Per germline, CDR1 SQVTM and CDR2 ANQGSEA. The CDR3 is CSVRQGLTNTEAFF.

The V gene is TRBV14, the J gene TRBJ2-1. CDR3 length: 16 residues. Germline V gives CDR1 SGHDN, CDR2 FVKESK. The CDR3 region is CASSQDAYRRGNEQFF.

The genes are TRBV29-1 and TRBJ2-2; the D call of TRBD1 rests on TCRdb alone, since no DNA is present to check it. The CDR3 runs 13 residues. Germline CDR1 and CDR2: SQVTM and ANQGSEA. CDR3 region: CSATGQGTGELFF.

V usage is TRBV7-9 and J usage is TRBJ1-1; the TCRdb call, TRBD1, lacks DNA for checking. CDR1 SEHNR and CDR2 FQNEAQ come from the germline V gene (reference sequence). This CDR3 comprises 16 residues. This chain's CDR3 is CASSLGGTGPRTEAFF.

The CDR3 region is CASSLPGGRAEETQYF. V is TRBV7-2 and J is TRBJ2-5; TCRdb calls TRBD2, which cannot be checked without DNA. CDR3 length: 16 residues. In germline, CDR1 is SGHTA, CDR2 FQGNSA.

This chain's CDR3 is CASIPGRPSSNYGYTF. The chain combines TRBV23-1 with TRBJ1-2. TRBV23-1 is an ORF for which the function is uncertain. The CDR3 extends over 16 amino acids.

This sequence joins TRBV7-6 and TRBJ2-5; TCRdb lists TRBD1, though no DNA is available to test this call. The CDR3 runs to 16 residues. Germline V gene sequence: CDR1 SGHVS, CDR2 FNYEAQ. The chain's CDR3 is CASINVAGATQETQYF.

The gene calls are TRBV14 and TRBJ2-2; TCRdb's D call, TRBD1, is unchecked because there is no DNA. Germline-derived CDR1 and CDR2 are SGHDN and FVKESK. The CDR3 covers 17 residues. The CDR3 sequence is CASSQDIQGVNTGELFF.

The chain carries TRBV5-4 and TRBJ2-7; there is no DNA to check the TCRdb D call of TRBD1. The germline gives CDR1 SGHNT, CDR2 YYREEE (reference sequence). The CDR3 has 14 amino acids. The CDR3 sequence is CASSYNIPGYEQYF.

The chain employs TRBV5-1 and TRBJ2-5; as DNA is missing, the TRBD1 call by TCRdb cannot be tested. Per germline, CDR1 SGHRS and CDR2 YFSETQ. The CDR3 loop spans 15 amino acids. The CDR3 sequence: CASSFWGGVQETQYF.

The rearrangement joins TRBV4-2 to TRBJ1-2; TCRdb picks TRBD1, but there is no DNA to check that call. Germline V CDR1 and CDR2: LGHNA, YNFKEQ. The CDR3 consists of 13 residues. This chain's CDR3 is CASSQVGVLDYTF.

The chain links TRBV7-9 to TRBJ2-7; the D call of TRBD1 rests on TCRdb alone, since no DNA is present to check it. Germline V CDR1 and CDR2: SEHNR, FQNEAQ (reference sequence). The CDR3 loop spans 13 amino acids. The chain's CDR3 is CASSLGQHYEQYF.

The chain joins TRBV29-1 to TRBJ2-3; the D call from TCRdb, TRBD1, cannot be confirmed without DNA. The CDR3 totals 16 residues. Germline V gives CDR1 SQVTM, CDR2 ANQGSEA. The CDR3 loop reads CSVEDPWGAPADTQYF.

V is TRBV29-1 and J is TRBJ2-2; with no DNA, the TCRdb D assignment of TRBD1 cannot be verified. The CDR3 contains 11 residues. Germline lookup yields CDR1 SQVTM and CDR2 ANQGSEA. The CDR3 loop reads CSATVNGELFF.

This chain joins TRBV6-2 or TRBV6-3 and TRBJ2-4; checking the TCRdb D call of TRBD2 is not possible without DNA. The CDR3 sequence is 16 residues long. CDR1 is MNHEY and CDR2 is SVGEGT in the germline V gene. CDR3 region: CASSYLSALAKNIQYF.